The clone carrying this TCR beta chain appeared once. Its antigen is unknown. Germline V gene lookup returns CDR1 SEHNR and CDR2 FQNEAQ (reference sequence). Trimming cost V 4 bases and J 8 bases, with 11 bases left between them. This CDR3 spans 12 amino acids. The data belong to a study of cytomegalovirus exposure and HLA in healthy donors. Overall study context: Among 350 to 500 genotyped donors, around 80% fell in the Caucasian-associated ancestry cluster. Findings of the study overall: There were a few CMV-associated chains whose specificity for CMV antigens was confirmed in vitro. Most of the TCR beta V segments (in an earlier analysis) were productive either about 87% or about 30% of the time.

The PCR was carried out with 60 Vbeta primers and 13 Jbeta primers. Sequenced by immunoSEQ multiplex PCR; TCRdb stores in-frame clones only, minus some. The top ten clones hold 1.5% to 2% of a sample with more than 90,000 clones, 65% to 85% of them seen once. The sample taken for sequencing was PBMCs. This sequence originates from a woman aged 40 to 50 in good health and CMV-seronegative. This chain connects TRBV7-9 to TRBJ1-1, with D uncertain. The CDR3 spells CASSSGVAEAFF. DNA of the CDR3: TGTGCCAGCAGCTCCGGGGTAGCAGAAGCTTTCTTT.